Reported below is one TCR beta chain. The method was immunoSEQ multiplex PCR; TCRdb's version includes in-frame clones alone and lacks a portion of them. The repertoire includes tens of thousands of clones, approximately 92% of them detected once, and 0.4% to 0.5% sits in the top ten. The sample is drawn from a study of technical replicates of blood from a handful of donors. Sequences were obtained from T cells isolated from PBMCs. The TCR was taken from a human donor in good health.

The DNA for the CDR3 is TGCAGCGTTGACATAGCGGGAGACAATGAGCAGTTCTTC. Translated, it gives CSVDIAGDNEQFF. The J gene is TRBJ2-1, the V gene TRBV29-1; 9 nucleotides align to TRBD2. Germline V gene data show CDR1 as SQVTM and CDR2 as ANQGSEA. Trimming at V came to 3 bases and at J to 5 bases, leaving 2 bases not matched to a gene. The CDR3 totals 13 residues.